The 31 T cell receptor beta chains reported below all come from one sample, sequenced in a study of T cell responses to AZD1222 COVID-19 vaccine. TCRdb keeps only in-frame clones here, not all; method: immunoSEQ multiplex PCR. The sample comprises about 94,000 clones, 85% of which are singletons, and about 4.5% rests with the top ten. Specimen: peripheral blood, collected 28 days after the second AZD1222 dose. The origin of the receptors is an adult who received the AZD1222 COVID-19 vaccine.

This clone is a singleton in its sample. This CDR3 is CASSYNSPEDRLGYNEQFF. CDR3 DNA sequence: TGTGCCAGCAGTTATAACTCGCCGGAGGATAGGTTAGGGTACAATGAGCAGTTCTTC. The chain carries TRBV7-6 and TRBJ2-1, with D perhaps TRBD2 (5 bases). Trimming pared 6 bases from V and 4 bases from J, leaving 28 bases between. Germline V gives CDR1 SGHVS, CDR2 FNYEAQ. The CDR3 runs to 19 residues.

The CDR3: CASSLAGTSGNTIYF. CDR3 DNA: TGCGCCAGCAGCTTGGCCGGGACCTCTGGAAACACCATATATTTT. The J gene is TRBJ1-3, the V gene TRBV5-1; D might be TRBD1 (5 bases). Germline CDR1 and CDR2: SGHRS and YFSETQ. The CDR3 is 15 amino acids. V dropped 0 bases and J dropped 0 bases, with 7 bases sitting between them.

This rearrangement joins TRBV19 to TRBJ2-5; 11 bases line up with TRBD2. Germline CDR1 is LNHDA and CDR2 is SQIVND (reference sequence). The CDR3 sequence is 14 residues long. Trimming removed 5 bases from V and 3 bases from J; junction bases left unmatched: 2. This chain's CDR3 is CASSFSGGEETQYF. In nucleotides, the CDR3 is TGTGCCAGTAGTTTTAGCGGGGGGGAAGAGACCCAGTACTTC.

This clone was observed a single time. The chain employs TRBV29-1 and TRBJ1-3; D gene uncertain. This CDR3 has 11 residues. Looked up from germline, CDR1 is SQVTM and CDR2 is ANQGSEA. V gave up 4 bases and J gave up 2 bases, with 3 bases separating them. CDR3 sequence: CSVVAGNTIYF. The CDR3 bases are TGCAGCGTTGTGGCTGGAAACACCATATATTTT.

The V and J genes are TRBV10-3 and TRBJ2-1; D not resolved. This CDR3 comprises 13 residues. Germline CDR1 and CDR2: ENHRY and SYGVKD. V was clipped by 9 bases and J by 0 bases, with 9 bases between them. As DNA, the CDR3 is TGTGCCATTGGTTGGAGCTCCTACAATGAGCAGTTCTTC. Translating it yields CAIGWSSYNEQFF.

The chain links TRBV11-2 to TRBJ1-3; D not resolved. CDR1 SGHAT and CDR2 FQNNGV come from the germline V gene. V shed 5 bases and J shed 8 bases, with 25 bases lying between them. The CDR3 is 17 residues long. The CDR3 nucleotides are TGTGCCAGCAGCAACATCCCGTCCCTCCGGGAGGAAGACACCATATATTTT. As protein: CASSNIPSLREEDTIYF.

The gene calls are TRBV5-1 and TRBJ2-5; possible D gene TRBD1, 6 bases. The CDR3 has 14 amino acids. V was shortened by 2 bases and J by 2 bases, with 10 bases between the two germline ends. Germline CDR1 and CDR2: SGHRS and YFSETQ. In DNA form, the CDR3 reads TGCGCCAGCAGCTTCCTGACAGGACAAGAGACCCAGTACTTC. The encoded protein is CASSFLTGQETQYF.

The rearrangement uses TRBV7-3 and TRBJ2-3; a possible D gene is TRBD2 (5 bases). The CDR3 sequence is 14 residues long. Germline lookup yields CDR1 SGHTA and CDR2 FQGTGA. V was pared by 5 bases and J by 2 bases, with 11 bases between. As DNA, the CDR3 is TGTGCCAGCAGCAGAGGGATTCCCACAGATACGCAGTATTTT. It specifies CASSRGIPTDTQYF.

The CDR3 bases are TGCGCCAGCAGCTTGGACGGGGATGAGCAGTTCTTC. This codes for CASSLDGDEQFF. The rearrangement links TRBV5-1 to TRBJ2-1; possible D gene TRBD2, 5 bases. The CDR3 is made up of 12 amino acids. Per the germline V gene, CDR1 is SGHRS and CDR2 is YFSETQ. Trimming cost V 0 bases and J 8 bases, with 6 bases left between them.

This clone was seen a single time. This rearrangement joins TRBV5-1 to TRBJ2-1, with 8 bases lining up with TRBD2. The trim removed 6 bases at V and 2 bases at J, leaving 10 bases unmatched. This CDR3 has 16 amino acids. Germline CDR1 reads SGHRS; CDR2 reads YFSETQ. The CDR3 DNA reads TGCGCCAGCACCACGGGGAGCGGGAGCACCTACAATGAGCAGTTCTTC. Translated: CASTTGSGSTYNEQFF.

This clone showed up just once. The chain carries TRBV2 and TRBJ2-2; either TRBD1 or TRBD2 may supply D (7 bases each). Trimming took 7 bases from V and 4 from J, leaving 19 bases between them. Germline V lookup: CDR1 SNHLY, CDR2 FYNNEI. CDR3 length equals 16 residues. CDR3 bases: TGTGCCAGCACACTAAAACGGGGGGACAGCACCGGGGAGCTGTTTTTT. Amino acids: CASTLKRGDSTGELFF.

A single count supports this clone. The V gene is TRBV6-2 or TRBV6-3, the J gene TRBJ1-5; D gene uncertain. Germline values: CDR1 MNHEY, CDR2 SVGEGT. With 4 bases removed from V and 5 bases from J, the gap between germline ends came to 12 bases. The CDR3 runs 14 residues. CDR3 in DNA: TGTGCCAGCAGTTTAAGCACAGTGGATCAGCCCCAGCATTTT. Its protein product is CASSLSTVDQPQHF.

The genes are TRBV5-6 and TRBJ1-1, with 8 bases aligning to TRBD1. The CDR3 sequence is 16 residues long. With V trimmed by 3 bases and J by 2 bases, 9 bases remained unmatched. Germline V gene sequence: CDR1 SGHDT, CDR2 YYEEEE. CDR3 sequence (DNA): TGTGCCAGCAGCTATCGGACAGGGAGTCGAAACACTGAAGCTTTCTTT. Protein sequence: CASSYRTGSRNTEAFF. Supplemented by reference TRBV5-6 and TRBJ1-1, the full variable domain reads DAGVTQSPTHLIKTRGQQVTLRCSPKSGHDTVSWYQQALGQGPQFIFQYYEEEERQRGNFPDRFSGHQFPNYSSELNVNALLLGDSALYLCASSYRTGSRNTEAFFGQGTRLTVV.

This clone has only one observation. This sequence joins TRBV3-1 (or the pseudogene TRBV3-2) and TRBJ2-3; 8 nucleotides align to TRBD2. The CDR3 length is 15 residues. J gave up 3 bases and V 0 bases, and 2 bases lay outside the gene matches. Germline V gene data show CDR1 as LGHDT and CDR2 as YNNKEL (reference sequence). The CDR3 coding sequence is TGTGCCAGCAGCCAAGACAGCGGGAGTACAGATACGCAGTATTTT. Its protein product is CASSQDSGSTDTQYF.

This rearrangement joins TRBV28 to TRBJ1-4; no clear D gene. CDR1 is MDHEN and CDR2 is SYDVKM in the germline V gene. CDR3 length: 15 amino acids. The V gene lost 3 bases and the J gene lost 0 bases, with 8 bases spanning the gap. CDR3 coding DNA: TGTGCCAGCAGTTTCACTTTAGCAACTAATGAAAAACTGTTTTTT. Translation: CASSFTLATNEKLFF.

V is TRBV3-1 (or the pseudogene TRBV3-2) and J is TRBJ1-1; tentative D call: TRBD1 (5 bases). The V gene's germline CDR1 is LGHDT and CDR2 YNNKEL (reference sequence). The CDR3 totals 13 residues. V was trimmed by 1 base and J by 7 bases, leaving 10 bases between them. The CDR3 loop is CASSQAGPREAFF. CDR3 DNA: TGTGCCAGCAGCCAAGCGGGACCCCGTGAAGCTTTCTTT.

The chain couples TRBV7-9 to TRBJ2-7; the D gene is possibly TRBD1 (7 bases). The V gene's germline CDR1 is SEHNR and CDR2 FQNEAQ (reference sequence). With 1 base removed from V and 5 bases from J, the gap between germline ends came to 15 bases. The CDR3 totals 15 residues. The CDR3 nucleotides are TGTGCCAGCAGCTTAGTTACAGGGGAGGTGGACGAGCAGTACTTC. Its translation is CASSLVTGEVDEQYF. The variable domain in full, completed from reference TRBV7-9 and TRBJ2-7, reads DTGVSQNPRHKITKRGQNVTFRCDPISEHNRLYWYRQTLGQGPEFLTYFQNEAQLEKSRLLSDRFSAERPKGSFSTLEIQRTEQGDSAMYLCASSLVTGEVDEQYFGPGTRLTVT.

In its sample, this clone was seen once. V and J are TRBV6-2 or TRBV6-3 and TRBJ1-5; D may be TRBD1 (5 bases). Trimming stripped 6 bases from V and 4 bases from J, with 13 bases between. Germline assignment: CDR1 MNHEY and CDR2 SVGEGT. The CDR3 sequence is 14 residues long. CDR3 in DNA: TGTGCCAGCAGCCGGGACGGGAATAATCAGCCCCAGCATTTT. This gives the protein CASSRDGNNQPQHF.

This sequence joins TRBV4-3 and TRBJ2-7, with TRBD2 identical over 12 bases. This CDR3 has 17 residues. The ends lost 0 bases at V and 7 bases at J; junction bases unmatched: 10. The germline V gene encodes CDR1 LGHNA and CDR2 YSLEER. CDR3 in DNA: TGCGCCAGCAGCCAAGATGCGATCGTAGGACTAGCGGGAGAGCAGTACTTC. Translating it yields CASSQDAIVGLAGEQYF.

J is TRBJ2-3 and V is TRBV5-1, with D possibly being TRBD1 or TRBD2 (7 bases each). V lost 1 base, J lost 2 bases, and 20 bases lay in between. The CDR3 consists of 18 residues. Germline loops: CDR1 SGHRS, CDR2 YFSETQ. The CDR3 sequence: CASSLRPSAGQSTDTQYF. The CDR3 coding sequence is TGCGCCAGCAGCTTGAGGCCCTCAGCGGGACAGTCCACAGATACGCAGTATTTT.

The chain carries TRBV28 and TRBJ2-7; D unresolved. Trimming removed 7 bases from V and 3 bases from J, with 13 bases in between. Germline lookup yields CDR1 MDHEN and CDR2 SYDVKM. The CDR3 is made up of 13 amino acids. The CDR3 nucleotides are TGTGCCAGCACATCCCCGCCCCGCTACGAGCAGTACTTC. Translating it yields CASTSPPRYEQYF.

The CDR3 sequence is CASSVPPSRGSQETQYF. The CDR3 DNA follows: TGTGCCAGCAGCGTCCCCCCCTCGCGGGGGAGCCAAGAGACCCAGTACTTC. V and J are TRBV9 and TRBJ2-5; 7 nucleotides line up with TRBD2. The germline CDR1 and CDR2 sequences are SGDLS and YYNGEE. This CDR3 contains 17 residues. The trim removed 2 bases at V and 1 base at J, leaving 11 bases unmatched.

This clone has only one observation. The chain recombines TRBV7-6 with TRBJ2-5; 10 bases fit TRBD2. The CDR3 sequence is 16 residues long. Trimming at V came to 1 base and at J to 4 bases, leaving 6 bases not matched to a gene. Germline CDR1 is SGHVS and CDR2 is FNYEAQ. Here the CDR3 reads CASSLGGRTSGETQYF. The CDR3 DNA reads as TGTGCCAGCAGCTTAGGGGGGAGGACTAGCGGAGAGACCCAGTACTTC.

The V gene is TRBV2, the J gene TRBJ1-5; no firm D call. Deletions cut 5 bases from V and 3 bases from J, with 11 bases between. Germline CDR1 is SNHLY and CDR2 is FYNNEI. The CDR3 is 14 residues long. CDR3 amino acids: CASSKRADNQPQHF. The CDR3 nucleotides read TGTGCCAGCAGTAAACGGGCAGACAATCAGCCCCAGCATTTT.

In this sample, this clone turned up a few times. The CDR3 is CASSVEGGRIYNEQFF. As DNA, the CDR3 is TGTGCCAGCAGCGTAGAAGGCGGGAGAATCTACAATGAGCAGTTCTTC. V is TRBV9 and J is TRBJ2-1, with 7 bases fitting TRBD2. With V trimmed by 0 bases and J by 3 bases, 6 bases remained unmatched. Germline-derived CDR1 and CDR2 are SGDLS and YYNGEE. The CDR3 contains 16 residues.

The table lists this clone with a count of one. The chain employs TRBV5-6 and TRBJ1-4; D not resolved. V lost 4 bases and J 8 bases, leaving 15 bases between the germline ends. This CDR3 has 14 residues. In germline, CDR1 is SGHDT, CDR2 YYEEEE. The CDR3 DNA sequence: TGTGCCAGCAGCGCTAGACGTATCGGCGAAAAACTGTTTTTT. It specifies CASSARRIGEKLFF.

V is TRBV5-1 and J is TRBJ2-2, with D possibly being TRBD1 (5 bases). With 6 bases removed from V and 6 bases from J, the gap between germline ends came to 18 bases. CDR3 size: 15 residues. Germline V lookup: CDR1 SGHRS, CDR2 YFSETQ. CDR3 bases: TGCGCCAGCACTGTGAGCGCGCAAGGGGCCGGGGAGCTGTTTTTT. Translating it yields CASTVSAQGAGELFF.

The V and J genes are TRBV19 and TRBJ1-4; possibly TRBD1 for D (5 bases). Trimming stripped 8 bases from V and 5 bases from J, with 9 bases between. The CDR3 loop spans 12 amino acids. From germline, CDR1 is LNHDA and CDR2 SQIVND (reference sequence). CDR3 bases: TGTGCCAGTGATCGGGGGAATGAAAAACTGTTTTTT. Translated: CASDRGNEKLFF.

The genes are TRBV29-1 and TRBJ2-7; perhaps TRBD1 as D (6 bases). Trimming left V 5 bases short and J 3 bases short, with 14 bases between. Germline V lookup: CDR1 SQVTM, CDR2 ANQGSEA. The CDR3 covers 13 residues. The DNA of the CDR3 is TGCAGCGTTAATTTTGGGGGCCGCTACGAGCAGTACTTC. Translated: CSVNFGGRYEQYF.

The chain employs TRBV7-9 and TRBJ2-7, with 7 bases that match TRBD2. CDR3 length equals 13 residues. With 5 bases clipped from V and 4 bases from J, the junction kept 5 bases outside the gene matches. Germline CDR1 reads SEHNR; CDR2 reads FQNEAQ (reference sequence). CDR3 nucleotides: TGTGCCAGCAGCCCCCTCGGGGGGTACGAGCAGTACTTC. Encoded protein: CASSPLGGYEQYF. Full variable domain (missing parts from reference TRBV7-9 and TRBJ2-7): DTGVSQNPRHKITKRGQNVTFRCDPISEHNRLYWYRQTLGQGPEFLTYFQNEAQLEKSRLLSDRFSAERPKGSFSTLEIQRTEQGDSAMYLCASSPLGGYEQYFGPGTRLTVT.

V gene TRBV7-8 combines with J gene TRBJ2-5; 11 bases match TRBD2. V lost 5 bases to trimming and J lost 5 bases; unmatched junction nucleotides: 10. The germline gives CDR1 SGHVS, CDR2 FQNEAQ. The CDR3 consists of 16 residues. The CDR3 here is CASSQGTSGLEETQYF. The DNA for the CDR3 is TGTGCCAGCAGCCAAGGGACTAGCGGACTTGAGGAGACCCAGTACTTC.